This T cell receptor (beta chain) was sequenced in a study of cytomegalovirus exposure and HLA in healthy donors. V dropped 5 bases and J dropped 7 bases, with 8 bases sitting between them. This CDR3 region has 11 residues. The germline V gene has CDR1 MNHEY and CDR2 SMNVEV (reference sequence). Use of 60 Vbeta and 13 Jbeta primers characterized the PCR. TCRdb's table, derived via immunoSEQ multiplex PCR, lists solely in-frame clones and lacks some. The sample yields around 60,000 clones, of which the top ten take up less than 4%. This TCR was sampled from a young woman in good health and CMV-seronegative. The chain recombines TRBV27 with TRBJ1-2, with TRBD1 as a possible D gene (6 bases). The sample comprised PBMCs. The CDR3 DNA is TGTGCCAGCAGTACAGGGTTTGGCTACACCTTC. This translates into CASSTGFGYTF.